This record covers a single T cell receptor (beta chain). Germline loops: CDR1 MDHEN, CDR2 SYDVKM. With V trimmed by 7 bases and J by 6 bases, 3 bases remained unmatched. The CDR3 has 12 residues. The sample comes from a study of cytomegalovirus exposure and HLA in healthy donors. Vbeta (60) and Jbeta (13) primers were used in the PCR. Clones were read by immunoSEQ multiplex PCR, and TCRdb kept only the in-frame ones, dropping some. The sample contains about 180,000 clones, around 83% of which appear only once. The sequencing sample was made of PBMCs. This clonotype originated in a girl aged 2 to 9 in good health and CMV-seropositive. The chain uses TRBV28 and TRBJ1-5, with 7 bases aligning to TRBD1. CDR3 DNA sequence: TGTGCCAGCATCACAGGGGCTCAGCCCCAGCATTTT. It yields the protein CASITGAQPQHF.